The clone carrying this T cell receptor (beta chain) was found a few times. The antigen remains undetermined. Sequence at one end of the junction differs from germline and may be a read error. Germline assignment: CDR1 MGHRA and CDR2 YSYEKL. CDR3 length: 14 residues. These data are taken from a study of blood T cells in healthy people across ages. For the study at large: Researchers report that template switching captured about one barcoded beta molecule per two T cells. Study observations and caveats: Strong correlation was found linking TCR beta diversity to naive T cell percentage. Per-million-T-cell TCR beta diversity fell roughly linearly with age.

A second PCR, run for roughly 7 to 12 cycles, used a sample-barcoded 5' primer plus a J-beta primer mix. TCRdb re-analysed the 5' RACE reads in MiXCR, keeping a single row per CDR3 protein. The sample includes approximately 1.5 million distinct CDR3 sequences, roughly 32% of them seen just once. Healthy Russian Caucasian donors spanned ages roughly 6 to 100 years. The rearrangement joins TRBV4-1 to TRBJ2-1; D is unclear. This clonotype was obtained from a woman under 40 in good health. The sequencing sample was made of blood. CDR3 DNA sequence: TGCGCCAGCAGCCAAGTATCCCTTACGAATGGGCAGTTCTTC. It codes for CASSQVSLTNGQFF.